A single sample gave rise to the 32 T cell receptor beta chains below, sequenced in a study of shared clonotypes between healthy human individuals (dated by TCRdb to about 2020). The receptor library was made with the immunoSEQ multiplex PCR assay. Drawn from immuneACCESS, this table holds only the in-frame rearrangements with V and J called that TCRdb kept. Clones are partly lost; checked studies trace under half to an unresolved V gene and leave the rest unexplained. The sample yields about 2.3 million clones; more than 80% were counted once. 0.35% to 0.45% of the sample lies in the top ten. Sequencing was performed on naive CD4+ T cells from PBMCs. According to the study, the label for this sample's cell subset or site signals: CD45RA+ positively selected. These receptors were collected from a man younger than 35 in good health. Some clones in this sample may be carry-over from other donors' samples.

J is TRBJ1-1 and V is TRBV7-9; tentative D call: TRBD1 (5 bases). V gave up 4 bases and J gave up 1 base, with 16 bases separating them. CDR3 length: 16 residues. CDR1 SEHNR and CDR2 FQNEAQ come from the germline V gene (reference sequence). CDR3: CASSSLSWGSNTEAFF. CDR3 in DNA: TGTGCCAGCAGCTCCCTTTCCTGGGGGTCGAACACTGAAGCTTTCTTT. The entire variable domain, with the rest obtained from reference TRBV7-9 and TRBJ1-1, is as follows: DTGVSQNPRHKITKRGQNVTFRCDPISEHNRLYWYRQTLGQGPEFLTYFQNEAQLEKSRLLSDRFSAERPKGSFSTLEIQRTEQGDSAMYLCASSSLSWGSNTEAFFGQGTRLTVV.

J is TRBJ2-2 and V is TRBV6-6; D might be TRBD2 (6 bases). CDR1 MNHNY and CDR2 SVGAGI come from the germline V gene (reference sequence). The CDR3 length is 16 residues. V lost 6 bases, J lost 3 bases, and 17 bases lay in between. The CDR3 reads CASRLPGDGDTGELFF. The CDR3 nucleotides are TGTGCCAGCAGGCTCCCGGGAGACGGAGACACCGGGGAGCTGTTTTTT.

This clone turned up a few times. The chain uses TRBV19 and TRBJ1-1; D uncertain. There are 12 residues in the CDR3. Trimming removed 4 bases from V and 5 bases from J, with 8 bases in between. Germline CDR1 is LNHDA and CDR2 is SQIVND (reference sequence). The CDR3 region is CASSKRVTEAFF. In DNA form, the CDR3 reads TGTGCCAGTAGTAAAAGGGTGACTGAAGCTTTCTTT.

The rearrangement links TRBV6-6 to TRBJ2-2; weak D call: TRBD2 (5 bases). Trimming took off 7 bases at V and 4 bases at J, with 16 bases between the two ends. Germline lookup yields CDR1 MNHNY and CDR2 SVGAGI (reference sequence). The CDR3 contains 15 residues. CDR3 amino acids: CASISYGVSTGELFF. CDR3 coding DNA: TGTGCCAGCATCTCCTACGGGGTTTCCACCGGGGAGCTGTTTTTT.

Turning to this clone: This specimen includes other DNA sequences encoding the same CDR3. The gene calls are TRBV19 and TRBJ2-3; D not certain. Germline lookup yields CDR1 LNHDA and CDR2 SQIVND (reference sequence). The ends were cut back, 3 bases at V and 0 bases at J, with 7 bases in the middle. This CDR3 spans 14 amino acids. The CDR3 DNA sequence: TGTGCCAGTAGTATTTCCGGGAGCACAGATACGCAGTATTTT. It yields the protein CASSISGSTDTQYF.

This clone was recorded only once. V gene TRBV4-1 combines with J gene TRBJ2-7, with a possible D match to TRBD2 (5 bases). V was shortened by 1 base and J by 4 bases, with 11 bases between the two germline ends. CDR1 is MGHRA and CDR2 is YSYEKL in the germline V gene. The CDR3 is 14 residues long. The CDR3 sequence: CASSQAGLIYEQYF. The CDR3 DNA is TGCGCCAGCAGCCAAGCTGGACTTATATACGAGCAGTACTTC.

The J gene is TRBJ2-7, the V gene TRBV2; D is ambiguous. The germline gives CDR1 SNHLY, CDR2 FYNNEI. The V gene lost 4 bases and the J gene lost 3 bases, with 13 bases spanning the gap. This CDR3 region has 14 residues. This CDR3 is CASSVSFSNYEQYF. DNA of the CDR3: TGTGCCAGCAGTGTATCATTTTCAAACTACGAGCAGTACTTC. Using reference TRBV2 and TRBJ2-7 for the parts outside the CDR3, the full variable domain is EPEVTQTPSHQVTQMGQEVILRCVPISNHLYFYWYRQILGQKVEFLVSFYNNEISEKSEIFDDQFSVERPDGSNFTLKIRSTKLEDSAMYFCASSVSFSNYEQYFGPGTRLTVT.

CDR3 coding DNA: TGTGCCTGGAGCCAGACTAGCACCTTAATCCATGAGCAGTTCTTC. The encoded protein is CAWSQTSTLIHEQFF. The chain joins TRBV30 to TRBJ2-1, with 7 positions matching TRBD2. With 3 bases clipped from V and 8 bases from J, the junction kept 13 bases outside the gene matches. Germline-derived CDR1 and CDR2 are GTSNPN and SVGIG (reference sequence). There are 15 residues in the CDR3.

This chain links TRBV7-9 with TRBJ2-5; D is ambiguous. Trimming shortened V by 5 bases and J by 7 bases, and 17 bases separated the two germline ends. CDR1 is SEHNR, CDR2 FQNEAQ, per germline (reference sequence). This CDR3 region has 14 residues. In DNA, the CDR3 is TGTGCCAGCAGCGAGAAAACAGCTGGCGGGACCCAGTACTTC. Protein product: CASSEKTAGGTQYF.

The chain combines TRBV10-3 with TRBJ2-2, with D possibly being TRBD1 (6 bases). V gave up 0 bases and J gave up 6 bases, with 26 bases separating them. Per germline, CDR1 ENHRY and CDR2 SYGVKD. This CDR3 is 20 amino acids long. The CDR3 is CAISESNQRPGTIRAGELFF. The CDR3 region has the DNA TGTGCCATCAGTGAGTCGAACCAGAGACCCGGGACAATTCGCGCCGGGGAGCTGTTTTTT.

This chain links TRBV6-1 with TRBJ2-3; D tentatively reads TRBD1 or TRBD2 (6 bases each). Germline CDR1 is MNHNS and CDR2 is SASEGT. Trimming removed 8 bases from V and 3 bases from J, with 18 bases in between. The CDR3 has 15 amino acids. The CDR3 DNA follows: TGTGCCAGCTCCTGGGGGCAGGGGACTACAGATACGCAGTATTTT. Amino acid sequence: CASSWGQGTTDTQYF.

Here the CDR3 reads CASSPSTGTSGSSYNEQFF. For the CDR3, the DNA is TGTGCCAGCAGCCCTTCTACCGGGACTAGCGGGAGCTCCTACAATGAGCAGTTCTTC. The V gene is TRBV28, the J gene TRBJ2-1, with 14 bases aligning to TRBD2. V was clipped by 6 bases and J by 0 bases; unmatched bases: 10. Germline V gene sequence: CDR1 MDHEN, CDR2 SYDVKM. The CDR3 consists of 19 residues.

This clone appeared a single time. This chain joins TRBV4-1 and TRBJ1-2; 7 bases line up with TRBD1. The CDR3 runs to 15 residues. V dropped 0 bases and J dropped 5; count of bases not matched to a gene: 6. Germline-derived CDR1 and CDR2 are MGHRA and YSYEKL. The CDR3 loop reads CASSQDENRGYGYTF. The CDR3 bases are TGCGCCAGCAGCCAAGATGAGAACAGGGGTTATGGCTACACCTTC.

This clone was counted once. The chain recombines TRBV11-3 with TRBJ2-1; 10 bases align to TRBD1. Trimming cost V 2 bases and J 9 bases; bases outside gene matches: 10. CDR3 length equals 16 residues. Germline V lookup: CDR1 SGHNT, CDR2 YENEEA. The CDR3 protein is CASSLNPRQGASEQFF. The DNA for the CDR3 is TGTGCCAGCAGCTTAAATCCTAGACAGGGGGCGAGTGAGCAGTTCTTC.

The rearrangement joins TRBV5-6 to TRBJ2-2, with D tentatively TRBD2 (5 bases). Trimming stripped 2 bases from V and 4 bases from J, with 15 bases between. From germline, CDR1 is SGHDT and CDR2 YYEEEE. The CDR3 totals 16 residues. CDR3 in amino acids: CASSFRTVGSTGELFF. Written as DNA, the CDR3 is TGTGCCAGCAGCTTCCGGACCGTGGGGAGCACCGGGGAGCTGTTTTTT.

The V gene is TRBV19, the J gene TRBJ1-2; D is unclear. Between the trimmed V and J ends, which lost 6 bases and 4 bases, there was a span of 12 bases. The CDR3 contains 13 residues. In germline, CDR1 is LNHDA, CDR2 SQIVND (reference sequence). Here the CDR3 DNA reads TGTGCCAGTAGCTTGACTGACCGCTATGGCTACACCTTC. This encodes CASSLTDRYGYTF.

The chain combines TRBV5-1 with TRBJ2-7; tentatively, D is TRBD2 (5 bases). The CDR3 is made up of 14 amino acids. Trimming left V 1 base short and J 0 bases short, with 8 bases between. Germline values: CDR1 SGHRS, CDR2 YFSETQ. CDR3 DNA: TGCGCCAGCAGCTTGAAAGGAGGCTCCTACGAGCAGTACTTC. This sequence encodes CASSLKGGSYEQYF. Drawing the rest from reference TRBV5-1 and TRBJ2-7, the complete variable domain is KAGVTQTPRYLIKTRGQQVTLSCSPISGHRSVSWYQQTPGQGLQFLFEYFSETQRNKGNFPGRFSGRQFSNSRSEMNVSTLELGDSALYLCASSLKGGSYEQYFGPGTRLTVT.

The rearrangement links TRBV9 to TRBJ1-2; D is unclear. CDR3 size: 11 residues. From germline, CDR1 is SGDLS and CDR2 YYNGEE. V was clipped by 4 bases and J by 8 bases, with 9 bases between them. The CDR3 region is CASSTPGGYTF. The CDR3 DNA reads as TGTGCCAGCAGCACTCCCGGGGGCTACACCTTC.

V gene TRBV14 combines with J gene TRBJ1-4, with D unresolved. CDR3 size: 15 residues. Germline CDR1 SGHDN, CDR2 FVKESK. Trimming took off 5 bases at V and 0 bases at J, with 10 bases between the two ends. The CDR3 region is CASSFIGATNEKLFF. The CDR3, as DNA: TGTGCCAGCAGCTTCATTGGGGCAACTAATGAAAAACTGTTTTTT.

The chain has TRBV28 and TRBJ1-2, with a weak D call TRBD1 (6 bases). This CDR3 has 17 amino acids. Trimming left V 2 bases short and J 6 bases short, with 22 bases between. Germline V gene sequence: CDR1 MDHEN, CDR2 SYDVKM. The CDR3 spells CASSLGGPGARRHGYTF. Here the CDR3 DNA reads TGTGCCAGCAGTTTAGGGGGTCCGGGGGCTCGAAGGCATGGCTACACCTTC.

A word on this clone: This sample includes further DNA sequences coding for the same CDR3. The chain joins TRBV5-1 to TRBJ2-5; possible D gene TRBD2, 5 bases. The CDR3 extends over 13 amino acids. Trimming cost V 2 bases and J 3 bases, with 8 bases left between them. Germline V lookup: CDR1 SGHRS, CDR2 YFSETQ. This chain's CDR3 is CASSFEGEETQYF. CDR3 in DNA: TGCGCCAGCAGCTTTGAGGGTGAAGAGACCCAGTACTTC.

The J gene is TRBJ1-1, the V gene TRBV11-2; D is ambiguous. CDR1 is SGHAT, CDR2 FQNNGV, per germline. Trimming shortened V by 2 bases and J by 1 base, and 8 bases separated the two germline ends. The CDR3 covers 14 residues. CDR3 sequence reads: CASSLQVPNTEAFF. CDR3 sequence (DNA): TGTGCCAGCAGCTTACAGGTCCCGAACACTGAAGCTTTCTTT.

The CDR3 DNA sequence: TGTGCCAGCAGTCTAAGACTTACCCGAAACTCTGGAAACACCATATATTTT. Its translation is CASSLRLTRNSGNTIYF. The chain employs TRBV27 and TRBJ1-3; D gene ambiguous. This CDR3 spans 17 amino acids. Looked up from germline, CDR1 is MNHEY and CDR2 is SMNVEV (reference sequence). Trimming took off 5 bases at V and 0 bases at J, with 17 bases between the two ends.

The CDR3 loop reads CASSPVAATGANVLTF. Written as DNA, the CDR3 is TGCGCCAGCAGCCCTGTGGCAGCCACTGGGGCCAACGTCCTGACTTTC. The chain recombines TRBV5-1 with TRBJ2-6; D is unclear. The V end was cut by 4 bases, the J end by 2 bases, with 13 bases between. The CDR3 loop spans 16 amino acids. Germline CDR1 is SGHRS and CDR2 is YFSETQ.

The CDR3 DNA is TGTGCCAGCAGGTCACAGGGGGCGCAGACTAATGAAAAACTGTTTTTT. Its protein product is CASRSQGAQTNEKLFF. The chain couples TRBV2 to TRBJ1-4, with TRBD1 identical over 9 bases. The J segment lost 2 bases and the V segment lost 6 bases, leaving 7 bases of the junction unmatched. CDR3 length: 16 residues. Germline CDR1 SNHLY, CDR2 FYNNEI.

The chain carries TRBV10-2 and TRBJ1-4, with 7 nucleotides matching TRBD1. Trimming at V came to 4 bases and at J to 8 bases, leaving 7 bases not matched to a gene. Germline CDR1 reads WSHSY; CDR2 reads SAAADI. This CDR3 has 14 amino acids. The CDR3 region is CASSGQQGREKLFF. The CDR3 DNA follows: TGCGCCAGCAGTGGGCAACAGGGGAGGGAAAAACTGTTTTTT.

As to this clone: Other DNA sequences of this sample code for an identical CDR3. The V call is TRBV5-1, the J call TRBJ1-1; 7 positions agree with TRBD1. The J segment lost 1 base and the V segment lost 4 bases, leaving 7 bases of the junction unmatched. Per germline, CDR1 SGHRS and CDR2 YFSETQ. This CDR3 has 15 residues. In nucleotides, the CDR3 is TGCGCCAGCAGCACAACAGGGGCGGGGAACACTGAAGCTTTCTTT. The encoded protein is CASSTTGAGNTEAFF.

The chain couples TRBV18 to TRBJ2-6; 8 bases line up with TRBD1. V lost 6 bases and J lost 0; bases outside the gene matches: 7. Germline values: CDR1 KGHSH, CDR2 LQKENI. The CDR3 contains 17 residues. CDR3 sequence reads: CASSLGQGSSGANVLTF. As DNA, the CDR3 is TGTGCCAGCTCCCTAGGACAGGGCAGCTCTGGGGCCAACGTCCTGACTTTC. Full variable domain (remainder filled in from reference TRBV18 and TRBJ2-6): NAGVMQNPRHLVRRRGQEARLRCSPMKGHSHVYWYRQLPEEGLKFMVYLQKENIIDESGMPKERFSAEFPKEGPSILRIQQVVRGDSAAYFCASSLGQGSSGANVLTFGAGSRLTVL.

The rearrangement uses TRBV28 and TRBJ2-2; possibly TRBD2 for D (6 bases). This CDR3 is 13 amino acids long. CDR1 is MDHEN and CDR2 is SYDVKM in the germline V gene. With 7 bases removed from V and 1 base from J, the gap between germline ends came to 7 bases. CDR3 bases: TGTGCCAGCATCGGGGGGAACACCGGGGAGCTGTTTTTT. It encodes CASIGGNTGELFF.

V and J are TRBV11-2 and TRBJ2-7; 13 bases line up with TRBD2. The junction had 6 bases not matched to a gene; V was cut back by 4 bases and J by 3 bases. Germline assignment: CDR1 SGHAT and CDR2 FQNNGV. The CDR3 runs to 16 residues. CDR3 residues: CASSWTSGGRDYEQYF. The CDR3 DNA is TGTGCCAGCAGCTGGACTAGCGGGGGCCGCGACTACGAGCAGTACTTC.

This sequence joins TRBV6-5 and TRBJ2-2; D may be TRBD1 (5 bases). The ends were cut back, 4 bases at V and 1 base at J, with 7 bases in the middle. The CDR3 runs to 14 residues. Germline assignment: CDR1 MNHEY and CDR2 SVGAGI. CDR3 amino acids: CASSSGQNTGELFF. Written as DNA, the CDR3 is TGTGCCAGCAGTTCCGGACAGAACACCGGGGAGCTGTTTTTT.

The genes are TRBV4-2 and TRBJ2-5; D tentatively reads TRBD1 or TRBD2 (5 bases each). CDR1 and CDR2 (germline): LGHNA, YNFKEQ. The CDR3 totals 16 residues. The V and J ends lost 4 bases and 2 bases respectively, with 17 bases between them. The CDR3 DNA reads as TGTGCCAGCAGCCCCCAGGCCGGGACGGGACAAGAGACCCAGTACTTC. Translated: CASSPQAGTGQETQYF.